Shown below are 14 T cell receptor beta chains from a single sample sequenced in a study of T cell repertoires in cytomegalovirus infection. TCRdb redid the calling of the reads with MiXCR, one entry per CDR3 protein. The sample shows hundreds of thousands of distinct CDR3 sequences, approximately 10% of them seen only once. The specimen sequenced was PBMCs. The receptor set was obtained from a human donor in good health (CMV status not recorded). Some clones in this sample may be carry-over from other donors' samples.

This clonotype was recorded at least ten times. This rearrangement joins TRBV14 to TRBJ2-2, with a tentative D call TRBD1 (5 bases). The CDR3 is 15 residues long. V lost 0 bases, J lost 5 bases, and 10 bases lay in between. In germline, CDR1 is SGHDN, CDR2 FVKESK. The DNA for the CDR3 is TGTGCCAGCAGCCAAGAAAAGAAGGGGACCGGGGAGCTGTTTTTT. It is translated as CASSQEKKGTGELFF.

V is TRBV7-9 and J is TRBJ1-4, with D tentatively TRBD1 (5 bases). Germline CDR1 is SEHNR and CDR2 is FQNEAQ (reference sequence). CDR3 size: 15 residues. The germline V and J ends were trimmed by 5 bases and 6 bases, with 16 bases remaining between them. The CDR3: CASSALTESDEKLFF. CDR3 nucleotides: TGTGCCAGCAGCGCCCTGACAGAGTCAGATGAAAAACTGTTTTTT.

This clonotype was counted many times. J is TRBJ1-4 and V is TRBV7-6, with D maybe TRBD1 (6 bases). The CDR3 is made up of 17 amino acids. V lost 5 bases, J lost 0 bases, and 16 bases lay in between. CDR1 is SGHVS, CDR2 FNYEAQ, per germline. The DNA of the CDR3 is TGTGCCAGCAGCCCCTTACAGGGTTTCTCAACTAATGAAAAACTGTTTTTT. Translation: CASSPLQGFSTNEKLFF.

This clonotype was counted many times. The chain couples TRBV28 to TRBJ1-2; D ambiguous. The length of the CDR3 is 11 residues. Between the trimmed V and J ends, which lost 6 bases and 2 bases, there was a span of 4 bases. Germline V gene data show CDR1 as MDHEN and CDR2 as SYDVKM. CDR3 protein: CASRQNYGYTF. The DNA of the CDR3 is TGTGCCAGCAGACAGAACTATGGCTACACCTTC.

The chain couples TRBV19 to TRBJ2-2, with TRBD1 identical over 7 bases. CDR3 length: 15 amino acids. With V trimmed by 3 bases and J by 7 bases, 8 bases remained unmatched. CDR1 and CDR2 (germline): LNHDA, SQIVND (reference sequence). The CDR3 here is CASSISRDSGGELFF. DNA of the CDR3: TGTGCCAGTAGTATTTCCCGGGACAGTGGCGGGGAGCTGTTTTTT.

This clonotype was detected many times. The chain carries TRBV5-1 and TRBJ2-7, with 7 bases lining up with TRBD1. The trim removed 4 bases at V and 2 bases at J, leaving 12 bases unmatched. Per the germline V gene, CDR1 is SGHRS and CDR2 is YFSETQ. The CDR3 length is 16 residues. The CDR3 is CASSIGTAILTYEQYF. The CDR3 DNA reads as TGCGCCAGCAGCATCGGGACAGCGATACTGACCTACGAGCAGTACTTC.

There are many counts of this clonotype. CDR3 nucleotides: TGTGCCAGCAGCTTCCGGACTAGCGGGAAAGAGACCCAGTACTTC. Its protein is CASSFRTSGKETQYF. The J gene is TRBJ2-5, the V gene TRBV7-9; 12 bases line up with TRBD2. The V and J ends lost 3 bases and 3 bases, in that order; junction bases with no gene match: 2. The CDR3 contains 15 residues. The germline V gene encodes CDR1 SEHNR and CDR2 FQNEAQ (reference sequence).

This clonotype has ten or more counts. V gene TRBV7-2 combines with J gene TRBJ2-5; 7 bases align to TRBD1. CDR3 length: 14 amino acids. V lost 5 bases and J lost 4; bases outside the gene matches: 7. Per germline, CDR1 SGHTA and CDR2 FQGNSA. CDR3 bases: TGTGCCAGCAGCCTATCTACAGGGGTAGAGACCCAGTACTTC. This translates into CASSLSTGVETQYF.

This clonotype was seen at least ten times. CDR3 bases: TGCGCCAGCAGCCACCTTGGACAGGGGACCAGCGAGTTCTTC. Its protein is CASSHLGQGTSEFF. This chain joins TRBV4-1 and TRBJ2-1, with TRBD1 matching over 9 bases. The CDR3 is 14 residues long. Germline-derived CDR1 and CDR2 are MGHRA and YSYEKL. With 3 bases clipped from V and 14 bases from J, the junction kept 11 bases outside the gene matches.

The chain's CDR3 is CASSRGSGGVGTYNEQFF. The DNA of the CDR3 is TGTGCCAGCAGCCGGGGTAGCGGGGGGGTCGGAACCTACAATGAGCAGTTCTTC. This chain links TRBV3-1 with TRBJ2-1; 11 bases are a match to TRBD2. The CDR3 length is 18 residues. The J segment lost 2 bases and the V segment lost 4 bases, leaving 10 bases of the junction unmatched. In germline, CDR1 is LGHDT, CDR2 YNNKEL (reference sequence).

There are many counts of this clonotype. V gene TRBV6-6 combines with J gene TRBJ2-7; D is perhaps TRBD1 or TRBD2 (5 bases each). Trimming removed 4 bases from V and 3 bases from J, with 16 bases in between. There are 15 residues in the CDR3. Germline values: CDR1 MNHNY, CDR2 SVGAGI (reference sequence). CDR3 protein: CASSFPRDGRYEQYF. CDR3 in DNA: TGTGCCAGCAGTTTCCCCCGGGACGGTCGCTACGAGCAGTACTTC.

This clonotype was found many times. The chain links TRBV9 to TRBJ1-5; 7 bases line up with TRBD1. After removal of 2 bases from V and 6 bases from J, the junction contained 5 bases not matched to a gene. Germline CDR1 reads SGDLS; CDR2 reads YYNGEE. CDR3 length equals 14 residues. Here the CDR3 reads CASSVTGEGQPQHF. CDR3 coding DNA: TGTGCCAGCAGCGTCACAGGGGAAGGTCAGCCCCAGCATTTT. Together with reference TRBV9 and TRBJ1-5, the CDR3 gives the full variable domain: DSGVTQTPKHLITATGQRVTLRCSPRSGDLSVYWYQQSLDQGLQFLIQYYNGEERAKGNILERFSAQQFPDLHSELNLSSLELGDSALYFCASSVTGEGQPQHFGDGTRLSIL.

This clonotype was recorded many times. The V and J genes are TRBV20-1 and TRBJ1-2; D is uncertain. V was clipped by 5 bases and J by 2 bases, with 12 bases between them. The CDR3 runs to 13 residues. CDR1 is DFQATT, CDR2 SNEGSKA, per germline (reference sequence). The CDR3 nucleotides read TGCAGTGCTCTACTTCAGGAGAACTATGGCTACACCTTC. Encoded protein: CSALLQENYGYTF.

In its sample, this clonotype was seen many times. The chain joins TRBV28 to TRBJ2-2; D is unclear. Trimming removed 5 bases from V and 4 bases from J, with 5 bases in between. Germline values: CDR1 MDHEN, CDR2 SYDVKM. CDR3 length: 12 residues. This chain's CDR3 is CASSGRTGELFF. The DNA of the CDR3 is TGTGCCAGCAGTGGACGCACCGGGGAGCTGTTTTTT.